What follows are 19 T cell receptor beta chains derived from one specimen sequenced in a study of OX40 agonist ivuxolimab in advanced cancers. Measured with immunoSEQ multiplex PCR; TCRdb has only the in-frame clones, and not every one. The data show over 30,000 clones, 82% seen once. Sequenced material: CD4+ or CD8+ T cells sorted from blood, taken in a trial of the OX40 agonist ivuxolimab. Every receptor here comes from an adult with an advanced solid tumor such as melanoma, head and neck, liver or kidney cancer.

CDR3 in DNA: TGTGCCAGCAGTGGGGCAGGGAACTATGGCTACACCTTC. Translation gives CASSGAGNYGYTF. This sequence joins TRBV2 and TRBJ1-2; tentatively, D is TRBD1 (5 bases). The CDR3 is made up of 13 amino acids. Trimming cost V 4 bases and J 2 bases, with 8 bases left between them. Germline V CDR1 and CDR2: SNHLY, FYNNEI.

This chain uses TRBV10-3 with TRBJ2-1; D is perhaps TRBD2 (6 bases). CDR1 and CDR2 (germline): ENHRY, SYGVKD. This CDR3 comprises 14 residues. The V and J ends lost 3 bases and 6 bases respectively, with 12 bases between them. The CDR3 here is CAISDGRRGNEQFF. DNA of the CDR3: TGTGCCATCAGTGATGGCAGGCGGGGCAATGAGCAGTTCTTC.

The rearrangement links TRBV5-6 to TRBJ2-1; 7 bases agree with TRBD1. The CDR3 sequence is 17 residues long. Germline loops: CDR1 SGHDT, CDR2 YYEEEE. V trimming: 1 base; J trimming: 0 bases; junction bases outside the gene matches: 7. DNA of the CDR3: TGTGCCAGCAGCTTGCTACAAGGGGGCAGCTCCTACAATGAGCAGTTCTTC. This translates into CASSLLQGGSSYNEQFF.

J is TRBJ1-1 and V is TRBV5-1; D perhaps matches TRBD1 (6 bases). The length of the CDR3 is 15 residues. Germline V gene lookup returns CDR1 SGHRS and CDR2 YFSETQ. V was pared by 2 bases and J by 4 bases, with 15 bases between. The CDR3 DNA is TGCGCCAGCAGCTTCAAGGGGGAGGTGGGCACTGAAGCTTTCTTT. It yields the protein CASSFKGEVGTEAFF. The full variable domain, its missing parts supplied by reference TRBV5-1 and TRBJ1-1, is KAGVTQTPRYLIKTRGQQVTLSCSPISGHRSVSWYQQTPGQGLQFLFEYFSETQRNKGNFPGRFSGRQFSNSRSEMNVSTLELGDSALYLCASSFKGEVGTEAFFGQGTRLTVV.

The V and J genes are TRBV7-6 and TRBJ2-1, with D unclear. The germline V gene encodes CDR1 SGHVS and CDR2 FNYEAQ. Between the trimmed V and J ends, which lost 2 bases and 4 bases, there was a span of 9 bases. The CDR3 has 14 residues. The CDR3 spells CASSLRVGYNEQFF. As DNA, the CDR3 is TGTGCCAGCAGCTTAAGAGTAGGTTACAATGAGCAGTTCTTC.

By share of the sample, this clone is medium-sized. V is TRBV2 and J is TRBJ2-2; 11 bases map to TRBD2. The V gene end was trimmed by 3 bases and the J gene end by 4 bases; junction bases not matched to a gene: 4. This CDR3 contains 16 residues. Germline assignment: CDR1 SNHLY and CDR2 FYNNEI. Written as DNA, the CDR3 is TGTGCCAGCAGTGAGGTAGCGGGGGGGTTCACCGGGGAGCTGTTTTTT. Protein product: CASSEVAGGFTGELFF.

The chain joins TRBV5-4 to TRBJ2-1; D uncertain. This CDR3 comprises 15 residues. CDR1 SGHNT and CDR2 YYREEE come from the germline V gene (reference sequence). Trimming cost V 2 bases and J 0 bases, with 9 bases left between them. The CDR3 loop reads CASSFWSSSYNEQFF. CDR3 nucleotides: TGTGCCAGCAGCTTCTGGAGCAGCTCCTACAATGAGCAGTTCTTC.

This rearrangement joins TRBV4-3 to TRBJ1-6; no firm D call. Trimming removed 4 bases at V and 8 bases at J, with 9 bases between. This CDR3 spans 13 amino acids. Germline V gene sequence: CDR1 LGHNA, CDR2 YSLEER. The CDR3 DNA is TGCGCCAGCAGCCGCGATATAGATTCACCCCTCCACTTT. Translation gives CASSRDIDSPLHF.

V usage is TRBV9 and J usage is TRBJ1-4; D remains ambiguous. Germline V gives CDR1 SGDLS, CDR2 YYNGEE. Trimming shortened V by 3 bases and J by 3 bases, and 6 bases separated the two germline ends. The CDR3 contains 13 residues. The CDR3 region has the DNA TGTGCCAGCAGCGCCCGTCCTAATGAAAAACTGTTTTTT. Translated: CASSARPNEKLFF.

This sequence joins TRBV7-2 and TRBJ1-2; the D is unclear. CDR3 length: 13 amino acids. The V gene's germline CDR1 is SGHTA and CDR2 FQGNSA. The V end lost 5 bases, the J end lost 6 bases, and 13 bases lay between the germline ends. CDR3 bases: TGTGCCAGCAGCCTCCGGCAGGACCATGGCTACACCTTC. This encodes CASSLRQDHGYTF.

There are a few counts of this clone. The V call is TRBV10-3, the J call TRBJ1-6, with 8 bases that match TRBD1. This CDR3 has 17 residues. J gave up 9 bases and V 3 bases, and 13 bases lay outside the gene matches. The germline gives CDR1 ENHRY, CDR2 SYGVKD. Here the CDR3 DNA reads TGTGCCATCAGTGAAATAGTGACAGGGGCGCTAAGTTCACCCCTCCACTTT. Its protein product is CAISEIVTGALSSPLHF.

The rearrangement uses TRBV7-2 and TRBJ2-7; TRBD1 matches at 8 bases. Germline V gene sequence: CDR1 SGHTA, CDR2 FQGNSA. The CDR3 runs to 14 residues. J was trimmed by 9 bases and V by 5 bases; bases with no gene match: 12. The CDR3 reads CASSEGQESRGQYF. For the CDR3, the DNA is TGTGCCAGCAGCGAGGGACAGGAAAGTCGCGGGCAGTACTTC.

The chain carries TRBV5-1 and TRBJ1-5; no firm D call. This CDR3 region has 13 residues. Germline V gene data show CDR1 as SGHRS and CDR2 as YFSETQ. Trimming cost V 4 bases and J 3 bases, with 8 bases left between them. The chain's CDR3 is CASSPDPNQPQHF. The CDR3 coding sequence is TGCGCCAGCAGCCCCGACCCCAATCAGCCCCAGCATTTT.

The J gene is TRBJ2-5, the V gene TRBV7-2; D might be TRBD2 (6 bases). CDR1 and CDR2 (germline): SGHTA, FQGNSA. CDR3 size: 14 residues. Between the trimmed V and J ends, which lost 6 bases and 11 bases, there was a span of 22 bases. The CDR3 loop is CASSRDGSRREQYF. Here the CDR3 DNA reads TGTGCCAGCAGTCGGGATGGATCCCGGAGGGAGCAGTACTTC.

J is TRBJ1-2 and V is TRBV12-5; D gene uncertain. Looked up from germline, CDR1 is LGHNT and CDR2 is FRNRAP. CDR3 length equals 15 residues. With 1 base removed from V and 4 bases from J, the gap between germline ends came to 13 bases. The CDR3 loop is CASGLAQLNGYGYTF. The CDR3 DNA follows: TGTGCTAGTGGTTTGGCACAGCTTAACGGCTATGGCTACACCTTC.

For the CDR3, the DNA is TGTGCCAGCTCACCCCCGGGGGGTGTGTACTATGGCTACACCTTC. Protein sequence: CASSPPGGVYYGYTF. The chain links TRBV18 to TRBJ1-2; D is possibly TRBD1 (5 bases). The V gene lost 3 bases and the J gene lost 3 bases, with 14 bases spanning the gap. The germline V gene has CDR1 KGHSH and CDR2 LQKENI. This CDR3 spans 15 amino acids.

V usage is TRBV15 and J usage is TRBJ1-2; the match to TRBD1 covers 8 bases. Germline CDR1 LNHNV, CDR2 YYDKDF (reference sequence). The CDR3 runs 14 residues. V dropped 4 bases and J dropped 4; count of bases not matched to a gene: 5. The CDR3 loop reads CATSNPGGAYGYTF. CDR3 DNA: TGTGCCACCAGCAACCCAGGGGGCGCCTATGGCTACACCTTC.

A few counts support this clone. V and J are TRBV11-2 and TRBJ1-1; no definite D call. The CDR3 has 12 amino acids. CDR1 is SGHAT, CDR2 FQNNGV, per germline. V lost 5 bases to trimming and J lost 6 bases, with 10 bases between them. The CDR3 DNA reads TGTGCCAGCAGCCCTGCATGGGCTGAAGCTTTCTTT. Protein sequence: CASSPAWAEAFF.

The rearrangement uses TRBV7-9 and TRBJ2-3; 7 bases are shared with TRBD1. The CDR3 has 15 residues. The germline V gene has CDR1 SEHNR and CDR2 FQNEAQ (reference sequence). The V gene end was trimmed by 1 base and the J gene end by 4 bases; junction bases not matched to a gene: 5. CDR3 region: CASSLGQGFSDTQYF. The CDR3 nucleotides read TGTGCCAGCAGCTTAGGACAGGGTTTTTCAGATACGCAGTATTTT.